This T cell receptor (beta chain) emerged from a study of cytomegalovirus exposure and HLA in healthy donors. On the study more broadly: The same platform was used for the 90 to 150 validation repertoires as for the 666 first-cohort repertoires, as reported in a later analysis.

V lost 3 bases, J lost 9 bases, and 4 bases stayed unmatched. Germline assignment: CDR1 SEHNR and CDR2 FQNEAQ (reference sequence). The CDR3 spans 14 residues. The study, taken as a whole, reports: Rarity held for most TCR sequences, but there were some public TCRs that occurred in many donors.

Using immunoSEQ multiplex PCR, the repertoire was profiled, and TCRdb retains in-frame clones only, with some absent. The sample carries nearly 110,000 clones, about 87% recorded once. Details on this clone: Its specificity is unknown.

The TCR comes from a woman younger than 30 in good health and CMV-seropositive. J is TRBJ1-3 and V is TRBV7-9; 11 nucleotides agree with TRBD1. The sequenced material came from PBMCs. CDR3 coding DNA: TGTGCCAGCAGCTTGGGACAGGGGGTCACCACCATATATTTT. It yields the protein CASSLGQGVTTIYF.